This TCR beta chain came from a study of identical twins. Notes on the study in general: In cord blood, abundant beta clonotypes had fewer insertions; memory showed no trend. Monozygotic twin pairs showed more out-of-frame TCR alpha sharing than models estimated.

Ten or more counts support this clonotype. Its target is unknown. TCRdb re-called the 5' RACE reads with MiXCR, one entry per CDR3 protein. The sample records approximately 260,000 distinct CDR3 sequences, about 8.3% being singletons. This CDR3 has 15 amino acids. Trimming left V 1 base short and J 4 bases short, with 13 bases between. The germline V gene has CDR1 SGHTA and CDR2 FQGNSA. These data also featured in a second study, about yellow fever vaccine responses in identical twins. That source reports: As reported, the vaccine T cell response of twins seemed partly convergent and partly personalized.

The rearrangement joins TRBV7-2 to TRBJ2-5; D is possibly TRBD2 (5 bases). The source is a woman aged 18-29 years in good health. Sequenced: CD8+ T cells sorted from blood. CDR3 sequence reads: CASSLDGNGGETQYF. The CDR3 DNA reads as TGTGCCAGCAGCTTAGACGGGAATGGAGGAGAGACCCAGTACTTC. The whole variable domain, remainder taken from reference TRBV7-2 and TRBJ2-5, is GAGVSQSPSNKVTEKGKDVELRCDPISGHTALYWYRQSLGQGLEFLIYFQGNSAPDKSGLPSDRFSAERTGGSVSTLTIQRTQQEDSAVYLCASSLDGNGGETQYFGPGTRLLVL.